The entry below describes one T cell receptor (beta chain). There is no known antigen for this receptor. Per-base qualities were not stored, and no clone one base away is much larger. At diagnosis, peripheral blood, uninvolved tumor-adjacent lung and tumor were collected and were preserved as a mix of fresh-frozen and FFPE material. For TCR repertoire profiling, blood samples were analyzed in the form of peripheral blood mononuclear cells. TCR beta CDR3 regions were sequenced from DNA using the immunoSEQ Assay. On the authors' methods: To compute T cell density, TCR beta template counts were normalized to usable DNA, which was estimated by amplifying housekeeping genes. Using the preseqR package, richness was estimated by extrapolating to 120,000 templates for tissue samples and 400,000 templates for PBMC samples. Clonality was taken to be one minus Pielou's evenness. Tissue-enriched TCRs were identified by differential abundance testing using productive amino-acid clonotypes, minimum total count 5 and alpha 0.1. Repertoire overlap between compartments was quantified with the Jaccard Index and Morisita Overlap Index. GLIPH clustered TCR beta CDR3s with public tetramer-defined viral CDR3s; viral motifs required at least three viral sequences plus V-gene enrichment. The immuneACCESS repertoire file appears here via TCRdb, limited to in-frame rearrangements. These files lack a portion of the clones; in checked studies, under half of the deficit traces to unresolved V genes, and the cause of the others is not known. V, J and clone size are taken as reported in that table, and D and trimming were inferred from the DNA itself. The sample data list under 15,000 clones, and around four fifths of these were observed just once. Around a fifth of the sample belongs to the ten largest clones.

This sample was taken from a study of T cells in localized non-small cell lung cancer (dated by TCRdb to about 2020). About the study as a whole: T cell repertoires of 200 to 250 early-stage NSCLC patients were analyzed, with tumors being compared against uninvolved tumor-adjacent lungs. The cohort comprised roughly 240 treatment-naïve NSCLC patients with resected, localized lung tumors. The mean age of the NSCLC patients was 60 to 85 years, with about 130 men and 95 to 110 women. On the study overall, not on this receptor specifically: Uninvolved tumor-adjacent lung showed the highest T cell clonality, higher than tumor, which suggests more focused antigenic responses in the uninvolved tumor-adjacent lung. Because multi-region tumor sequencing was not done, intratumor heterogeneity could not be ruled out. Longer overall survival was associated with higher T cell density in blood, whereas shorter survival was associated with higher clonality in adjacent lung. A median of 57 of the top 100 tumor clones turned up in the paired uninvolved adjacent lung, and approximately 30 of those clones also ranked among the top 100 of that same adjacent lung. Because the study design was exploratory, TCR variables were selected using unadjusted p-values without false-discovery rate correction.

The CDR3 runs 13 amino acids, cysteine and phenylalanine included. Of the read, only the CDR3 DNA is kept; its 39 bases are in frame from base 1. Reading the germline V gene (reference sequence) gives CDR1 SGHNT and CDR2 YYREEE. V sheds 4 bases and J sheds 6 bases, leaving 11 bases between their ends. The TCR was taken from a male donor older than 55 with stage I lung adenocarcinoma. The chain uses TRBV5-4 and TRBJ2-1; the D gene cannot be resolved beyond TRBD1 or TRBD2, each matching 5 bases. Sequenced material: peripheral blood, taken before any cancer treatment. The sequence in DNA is TGTGCCAGCAGCAGGGACCGAAGCAATGAGCAGTTCTTC. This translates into CASSRDRSNEQFF.